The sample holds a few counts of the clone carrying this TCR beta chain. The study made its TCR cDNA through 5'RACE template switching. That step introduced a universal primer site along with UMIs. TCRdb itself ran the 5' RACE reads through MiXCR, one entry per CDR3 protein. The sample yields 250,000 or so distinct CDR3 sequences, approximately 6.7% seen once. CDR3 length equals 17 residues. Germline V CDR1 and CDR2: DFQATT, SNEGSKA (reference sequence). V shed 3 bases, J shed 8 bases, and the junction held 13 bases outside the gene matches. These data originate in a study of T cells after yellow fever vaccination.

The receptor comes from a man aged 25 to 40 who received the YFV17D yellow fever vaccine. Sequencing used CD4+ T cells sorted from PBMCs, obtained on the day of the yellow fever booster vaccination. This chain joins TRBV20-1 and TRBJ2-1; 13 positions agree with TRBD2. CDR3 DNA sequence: TGCAGTGCTAGCCCTCACCCCACTAGCGGGAGGGCCCATGAGCAGTTCTTC. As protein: CSASPHPTSGRAHEQFF.